The TCR beta chain described here comes from a study of blood T cells in healthy people across ages. The germline gives CDR1 DFQATT, CDR2 SNEGSKA (reference sequence). Trimming removed 6 bases from V and 1 base from J, with 6 bases in between. CDR3 size: 11 residues. With a J-beta primer mix and a sample-barcoded 5' primer, a second PCR ran about 7 to 11 cycles. TCRdb re-analysed the 5' RACE reads in MiXCR, keeping a single row per CDR3 protein. The sample consists of around 1.7 million distinct CDR3 sequences, about 30% of them appearing once. Study-wide points: Strongly correlated with naive T cell percentage was TCR beta diversity.

Each of the donors had approximately 10 milliliters of peripheral blood drawn into EDTA-treated Vacutainer tubes. This clonotype was recorded at least ten times. Its antigen is still unknown. Source material: blood. The V and J genes are TRBV20-1 and TRBJ2-5; D uncertain. The receptor was derived from a woman aged 25 to 39 in good health. The CDR3 is CSAEAQETQYF. The CDR3 DNA is TGCAGTGCAGAGGCCCAAGAGACCCAGTACTTC.